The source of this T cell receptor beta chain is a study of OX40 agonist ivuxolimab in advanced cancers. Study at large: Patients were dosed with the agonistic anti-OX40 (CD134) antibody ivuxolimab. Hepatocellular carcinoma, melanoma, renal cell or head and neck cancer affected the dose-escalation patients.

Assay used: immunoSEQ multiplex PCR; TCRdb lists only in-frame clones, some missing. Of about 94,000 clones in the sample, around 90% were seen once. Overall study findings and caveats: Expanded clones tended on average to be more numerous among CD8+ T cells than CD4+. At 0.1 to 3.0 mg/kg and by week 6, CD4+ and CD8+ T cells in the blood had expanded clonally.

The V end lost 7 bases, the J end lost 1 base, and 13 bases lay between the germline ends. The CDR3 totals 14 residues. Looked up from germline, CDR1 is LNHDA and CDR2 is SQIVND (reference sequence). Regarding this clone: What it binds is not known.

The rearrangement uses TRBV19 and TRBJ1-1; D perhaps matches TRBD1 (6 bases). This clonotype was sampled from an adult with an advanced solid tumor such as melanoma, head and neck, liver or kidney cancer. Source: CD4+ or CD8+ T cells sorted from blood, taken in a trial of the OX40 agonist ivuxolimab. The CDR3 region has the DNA TGTGCCAGTATCCCGGACAGAGCGAACACTGAAGCTTTCTTT. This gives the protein CASIPDRANTEAFF. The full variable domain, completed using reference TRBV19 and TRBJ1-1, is DGGITQSPKYLFRKEGQNVTLSCEQNLNHDAMYWYRQDPGQGLRLIYYSQIVNDFQKGDIAEGYSVSREKKESFPLTVTSAQKNPTAFYLCASIPDRANTEAFFGQGTRLTVV.